The 22 T cell receptor beta chains in this list originate from one sample, sequenced in a study of molecular identifiers for immune sequencing clone quantification. TCRdb re-derived calls from the PCR reads in MiXCR, one entry per CDR3 protein. Counted here are approximately 590,000 distinct CDR3 sequences, over 25% occurring once; the ten biggest clones make up approximately 0.75%. The sequencing input was naive CD8+ T cells from blood, with Jurkat cell RNA spiked in. The sample's subset: FACS-sorted CD8+CD4-CCR7+CD45RA+ naive T cells. These receptors were taken from a human donor in good health. Some libraries in this study had Jurkat cell RNA spiked in.

This clonotype appeared a few times. This rearrangement joins TRBV29-1 to TRBJ2-1, with TRBD2 identical over 7 bases. Germline CDR1 reads SQVTM; CDR2 reads ANQGSEA. Unmatched junction bases numbered 8, after V lost 0 bases and J lost 3 bases. CDR3 length: 16 residues. The CDR3 nucleotides are TGCAGCGTTGAAGATCTAGCGGCGGGATACTACAATGAGCAGTTCTTC. This gives the protein CSVEDLAAGYYNEQFF.

The sample holds one count of this clonotype. This may be a read error, as it is one base from a much larger clone. The V call is TRBV6-5, the J call TRBJ2-7, with 8 positions matching TRBD1. The CDR3 runs to 15 residues. Germline V gene data show CDR1 as MNHEY and CDR2 as SVGAGI. As DNA, the CDR3 is TGTGTCAGCAGTACCCGGACAGGGACCTCCTACGAGCAGTACTTC. It specifies CVSSTRTGTSYEQYF.

In regard to this clonotype: One base away lies a much larger clone, so this may be a sequencing read error. The CDR3 DNA reads as TGTGCCCGCAGTTACGGTCTATACGAGCAGTACTTC. Protein product: CARSYGLYEQYF. This chain uses TRBV6-6 with TRBJ2-7; D is uncertain. The germline V gene encodes CDR1 MNHNY and CDR2 SVGAGI (reference sequence). CDR3 length equals 12 residues.

This chain uses TRBV5-1 with TRBJ2-7, with 8 bases fitting TRBD1. The V gene end was trimmed by 3 bases and the J gene end by 3 bases; junction bases not matched to a gene: 2. Per the germline V gene, CDR1 is SGHRS and CDR2 is YFSETQ. This CDR3 contains 13 residues. This chain's CDR3 is CASSSTGVYEQYF. In nucleotides, the CDR3 is TGCGCCAGCAGCTCGACAGGGGTCTACGAGCAGTACTTC.

This clonotype was found a few times. J is TRBJ2-2 and V is TRBV30; D is undetermined. Trimming pared 4 bases from V and 0 bases from J, leaving 9 bases between. The V gene's germline CDR1 is GTSNPN and CDR2 SVGIG (reference sequence). CDR3 length equals 14 residues. The CDR3 nucleotides read TGTGCCTGGAATTGGGGTACGAACACCGGGGAGCTGTTTTTT. Its translation is CAWNWGTNTGELFF.

In this sample, this clonotype turned up many times. V gene TRBV20-1 combines with J gene TRBJ2-3, with D perhaps TRBD1 or TRBD2 (5 bases each). This CDR3 is built from 14 residues. The V and J ends lost 6 bases and 1 base respectively, with 14 bases between them. CDR1 is DFQATT, CDR2 SNEGSKA, per germline (reference sequence). The CDR3 nucleotides read TGCAGTGCCCGAGTCGGGGCGGGCACAGATACGCAGTATTTT. Its translation is CSARVGAGTDTQYF.

The rearrangement joins TRBV9 to TRBJ1-5; TRBD1 might be the D (6 bases). V was pared by 4 bases and J by 6 bases, with 14 bases between. Germline V gives CDR1 SGDLS, CDR2 YYNGEE. The CDR3 has 14 residues. The CDR3: CASSLAGGAQPQHF. CDR3 DNA: TGTGCCAGCAGCCTTGCGGGGGGGGCTCAGCCCCAGCATTTT.

This clonotype has a handful of counts. The chain has TRBV9 and TRBJ2-1; 8 bases agree with TRBD2. CDR1 is SGDLS and CDR2 is YYNGEE in the germline V gene. The trim removed 4 bases at V and 1 base at J, leaving 7 bases unmatched. This CDR3 has 16 residues. This CDR3 is CASSLTGGESYNEQFF. Here the CDR3 DNA reads TGTGCCAGCAGCTTAACCGGGGGGGAGTCCTACAATGAGCAGTTCTTC.

To note about this clonotype: One end of the junction is discordant with germline, which a read error may explain. The CDR3 nucleotides are TGTGCCAGCAGTTCCCATGTACAGTACGAACAGTACTTC. Protein sequence: CASSSHVQYEQYF. The genes are TRBV27 and TRBJ2-7; unclear D gene. Germline CDR1 is MNHEY and CDR2 is SMNVEV (reference sequence). The CDR3 loop spans 13 amino acids.

This clonotype appeared many times. The chain recombines TRBV20-1 with TRBJ2-2, with 7 nucleotides matching TRBD2. The J segment lost 3 bases and the V segment lost 5 bases, leaving 15 bases of the junction unmatched. CDR1 and CDR2 from the germline V gene are DFQATT and SNEGSKA (reference sequence). The CDR3 is 17 amino acids. The CDR3 protein is CSARRLAEGVDTGELFF. The CDR3 DNA reads as TGCAGTGCTCGGCGGCTAGCGGAGGGCGTGGACACCGGGGAGCTGTTTTTT.

The chain joins TRBV7-9 to TRBJ2-7, with D uncertain. CDR1 and CDR2 (germline): SEHNR, FQNEAQ (reference sequence). CDR3 size: 16 residues. The V and J ends lost 5 bases and 3 bases respectively, with 20 bases between them. The CDR3 DNA follows: TGTGCCAGCAGCACGCGTACACATATCGAAGACTACGAGCAGTACTTC. Translated, it gives CASSTRTHIEDYEQYF.

The chain employs TRBV19 and TRBJ2-1; unclear D gene. Trimming removed 8 bases from V and 9 bases from J, with 11 bases in between. Germline-derived CDR1 and CDR2 are LNHDA and SQIVND (reference sequence). This CDR3 is 11 amino acids long. The CDR3: CASGPVGEQFF. The CDR3 DNA follows: TGTGCCAGTGGCCCCGTAGGTGAGCAGTTCTTC. Drawing the rest from reference TRBV19 and TRBJ2-1, the complete variable domain is DGGITQSPKYLFRKEGQNVTLSCEQNLNHDAMYWYRQDPGQGLRLIYYSQIVNDFQKGDIAEGYSVSREKKESFPLTVTSAQKNPTAFYLCASGPVGEQFFGPGTRLTVL.

This sequence joins TRBV5-1 and TRBJ2-7; the D gene is possibly TRBD1 (6 bases). Germline-derived CDR1 and CDR2 are SGHRS and YFSETQ. CDR3 length: 15 residues. Between the trimmed V and J ends, which lost 2 bases and 2 bases, there was a span of 14 bases. For the CDR3, the DNA is TGCGCCAGCAGCTTCGAACAGGGTTCGCCCTACGAGCAGTACTTC. It yields the protein CASSFEQGSPYEQYF.

This clonotype was seen at least ten times. The V and J genes are TRBV30 and TRBJ2-7, with D tentatively TRBD1 or TRBD2 (5 bases each). The CDR3 is 15 residues long. Germline CDR1 GTSNPN, CDR2 SVGIG (reference sequence). Trimming stripped 0 bases from V and 0 bases from J, with 12 bases between. The CDR3 region is CAWSVGTGSSYEQYF. The CDR3 DNA reads TGTGCCTGGAGTGTAGGGACGGGGAGCTCCTACGAGCAGTACTTC.

This clonotype was picked up many times. The chain uses TRBV7-9 and TRBJ2-1, with 7 positions matching TRBD1. CDR3 length: 14 residues. Per the germline V gene, CDR1 is SEHNR and CDR2 is FQNEAQ (reference sequence). V shed 4 bases and J 3 bases; nucleotides not matched to a gene: 3. CDR3 DNA: TGTGCCAGCAGCTCGTGGGACAGCTACAATGAGCAGTTCTTC. It translates to CASSSWDSYNEQFF.

This clonotype was counted ten times or more. V usage is TRBV9 and J usage is TRBJ2-3, with 10 bases fitting TRBD2. V was pared by 7 bases and J by 2 bases, with 7 bases of the junction left unmatched. Germline CDR1 and CDR2: SGDLS and YYNGEE. The CDR3 totals 15 residues. The CDR3 here is CASHSGTSDTDTQYF. The CDR3 nucleotides read TGTGCCAGCCACTCCGGGACTAGCGACACAGATACGCAGTATTTT.

This clonotype has just a few counts. The chain joins TRBV11-2 to TRBJ2-5, with TRBD1 matching 7 bases. This CDR3 has 15 residues. Trimming removed 2 bases from V and 5 bases from J; junction bases left unmatched: 8. Germline-derived CDR1 and CDR2 are SGHAT and FQNNGV. CDR3 residues: CASSLLTGRGETQYF. The CDR3 coding sequence is TGTGCCAGCAGCTTACTGACAGGGCGAGGGGAGACCCAGTACTTC.

This clonotype occurred a few times. The chain joins TRBV12-5 to TRBJ2-7; the D gene is possibly TRBD2 (5 bases). The CDR3 is 14 residues long. The germline V and J ends were trimmed by 1 base and 5 bases, with 12 bases remaining between them. Germline lookup yields CDR1 LGHNT and CDR2 FRNRAP. The CDR3 reads CASGLGTWSDEQYF. Here the CDR3 DNA reads TGTGCTAGTGGTTTGGGGACTTGGTCGGACGAGCAGTACTTC.

This clonotype was found once. A far more abundant clone sits one base away, making this likely a read error. This chain links TRBV7-2 with TRBJ1-1; D gene uncertain. Germline V gives CDR1 SGHTA, CDR2 FQGNSA. This CDR3 spans 13 amino acids. CDR3 DNA sequence: TGTGCCTGCAGCTTAGATGGAGGCACTGAAGCTTTCTTT. This encodes CACSLDGGTEAFF.

This clonotype showed up many times. The genes are TRBV13 and TRBJ2-4, with D perhaps TRBD2 (7 bases). CDR1 is PRHDT, CDR2 FYEKMQ, per germline (reference sequence). Trimming shortened V by 2 bases and J by 2 bases, and 19 bases separated the two germline ends. This CDR3 spans 18 amino acids. CDR3: CASSLSYWGGESKNIQYF. The CDR3 DNA sequence: TGTGCCAGCAGCTTATCTTATTGGGGGGGCGAGTCCAAAAACATTCAGTACTTC.

The chain recombines TRBV6-5 with TRBJ1-5, with D unclear. V lost 8 bases, J lost 2 bases, and 13 bases lay in between. This CDR3 has 14 residues. Germline V lookup: CDR1 MNHEY, CDR2 SVGAGI. The CDR3 sequence is CASARTPGNQPQHF. CDR3 sequence (DNA): TGTGCCAGCGCAAGGACTCCTGGCAATCAGCCCCAGCATTTT.

Comment on this clonotype: A much larger clone lies one base from this, so it may be a read error. The J gene is TRBJ2-7, the V gene TRBV4-1; D gene uncertain. Germline values: CDR1 MGHRA, CDR2 YSYEKL. The CDR3 is 16 residues long. CDR3 nucleotides: TGCGCCAACAGCCAAGTTACCTCGCCACCATCCTACGAGCAGTACTTC. The encoded protein is CANSQVTSPPSYEQYF.